A selection of T cell receptor beta chains follows, all from one sample in a study of blood T cell repertoires in COVID-19. Generated by immunoSEQ multiplex PCR, the TCRdb table keeps only in-frame clones and is missing some. The sample carries 30,000 to 35,000 clones, about 72% recorded once. Sequencing used peripheral blood. The source of these receptors is a woman aged 55-69 years with acute or convalescent COVID-19. CDR3s include the opening cysteine and the closing phenylalanine or tryptophan. Each record gives: D gene, V gene, J gene, clone size, CDR3 protein, CDR3 DNA. D genes are given only for firm matches. Size values are once, few and many counts, or a class for expanded clones, and some rows have none.

d_call: TRBD1
v_call: TRBV28
j_call: TRBJ1-2
clone_size: .
cdr3_aa: CASSLGQPTFYGYTF
cdr3_nt: TGTGCCAGCAGTCTGGGACAGCCGACTTTCTATGGCTACACCTTC

d_call: .
v_call: TRBV30
j_call: TRBJ1-5
clone_size: .
cdr3_aa: CAWSGQISNQPQHF
cdr3_nt: TGTGCCTGGAGTGGGCAGATTAGCAATCAGCCCCAGCATTTT

d_call: .
v_call: TRBV3-1/TRBV3-2
j_call: TRBJ2-4
clone_size: once
cdr3_aa: CASSPTGRGAKNIQYF
cdr3_nt: TGTGCCAGCAGCCCCACAGGGAGGGGAGCCAAAAACATTCAGTACTTC

d_call: .
v_call: TRBV7-6
j_call: TRBJ1-5
clone_size: once
cdr3_aa: CASSPTTGMNQPQHF
cdr3_nt: TGTGCCAGCAGCCCAACGACAGGAATGAATCAGCCCCAGCATTTT

d_call: TRBD2
v_call: TRBV5-3
j_call: TRBJ2-3
clone_size: .
cdr3_aa: CARSFFPLGLDNTQYF
cdr3_nt: TGTGCCAGAAGCTTCTTTCCACTAGGACTAGATAATACGCAGTATTTT

d_call: .
v_call: TRBV13
j_call: TRBJ2-3
clone_size: .
cdr3_aa: CATLLRIAETSDTQYF
cdr3_nt: TGTGCCACCCTTCTACGGATAGCGGAGACGTCAGATACGCAGTATTTT

d_call: .
v_call: TRBV11-2
j_call: TRBJ1-4
clone_size: .
cdr3_aa: CASSPVNLGGKLFF
cdr3_nt: TGTGCCAGCAGCCCCGTCAATCTGGGAGGAAAACTGTTTTTT

d_call: .
v_call: TRBV28
j_call: TRBJ2-3
clone_size: .
cdr3_aa: CASSWRGTQYF
cdr3_nt: TGTGCCAGCAGTTGGAGGGGAACGCAGTATTTT

d_call: .
v_call: TRBV21-1
j_call: TRBJ1-2
clone_size: .
cdr3_aa: CASSKVPSSYGYTF
cdr3_nt: TGTGCCAGCAGCAAAGTTCCGTCCTCCTATGGCTACACCTTC

d_call: TRBD1
v_call: TRBV3-1/TRBV3-2
j_call: TRBJ2-7
clone_size: .
cdr3_aa: CASGQGGYGYEQYF
cdr3_nt: TGTGCCAGCGGACAGGGGGGATACGGGTACGAGCAGTACTTC

d_call: TRBD2
v_call: TRBV18
j_call: TRBJ2-3
clone_size: .
cdr3_aa: CASSPTGLGDDTQYF
cdr3_nt: TGTGCCAGCTCACCTACGGGACTAGGGGACGATACGCAGTATTTT

d_call: .
v_call: TRBV27
j_call: TRBJ1-2
clone_size: .
cdr3_aa: CASSLVSSQEGRGYTF
cdr3_nt: TGTGCCAGCAGTTTGGTCAGTTCACAGGAGGGAAGAGGCTACACCTTC

d_call: .
v_call: TRBV5-1
j_call: TRBJ2-7
clone_size: .
cdr3_aa: CASSLAGRGVYEQYF
cdr3_nt: TGCGCCAGCAGCTTGGCGGGCAGGGGGGTCTACGAGCAGTACTTC

d_call: TRBD1
v_call: TRBV28
j_call: TRBJ2-7
clone_size: few
cdr3_aa: CASSSKTRTGSYEQYF
cdr3_nt: TGTGCCAGCAGTTCAAAAACAAGGACAGGGTCCTACGAGCAGTACTTC

d_call: .
v_call: TRBV7-2
j_call: TRBJ1-5
clone_size: .
cdr3_aa: CASSLGGAGSNQPQHF
cdr3_nt: TGTGCCAGCAGCTTAGGCGGGGCAGGGAGCAATCAGCCCCAGCATTTT

d_call: TRBD1
v_call: TRBV7-9
j_call: TRBJ1-6
clone_size: .
cdr3_aa: CAVPYRGPNSPLHF
cdr3_nt: TGTGCCGTCCCTTACAGGGGTCCAAATTCACCCCTCCACTTT

d_call: TRBD2
v_call: TRBV6-5
j_call: TRBJ2-3
clone_size: .
cdr3_aa: CASSLAGGITDTQYF
cdr3_nt: TGTGCCAGCAGTCTAGCGGGGGGGATCACAGATACGCAGTATTTT

d_call: .
v_call: TRBV28
j_call: TRBJ2-1
clone_size: .
cdr3_aa: CAITGQGKRNEQFF
cdr3_nt: TGTGCCATTACCGGACAAGGAAAGAGGAATGAGCAGTTCTTC

d_call: TRBD1
v_call: TRBV5-4
j_call: TRBJ1-4
clone_size: .
cdr3_aa: CASSSRQGAGTNEKLFF
cdr3_nt: TGTGCCAGCAGCTCCCGCCAGGGGGCTGGGACTAATGAAAAACTGTTTTTT